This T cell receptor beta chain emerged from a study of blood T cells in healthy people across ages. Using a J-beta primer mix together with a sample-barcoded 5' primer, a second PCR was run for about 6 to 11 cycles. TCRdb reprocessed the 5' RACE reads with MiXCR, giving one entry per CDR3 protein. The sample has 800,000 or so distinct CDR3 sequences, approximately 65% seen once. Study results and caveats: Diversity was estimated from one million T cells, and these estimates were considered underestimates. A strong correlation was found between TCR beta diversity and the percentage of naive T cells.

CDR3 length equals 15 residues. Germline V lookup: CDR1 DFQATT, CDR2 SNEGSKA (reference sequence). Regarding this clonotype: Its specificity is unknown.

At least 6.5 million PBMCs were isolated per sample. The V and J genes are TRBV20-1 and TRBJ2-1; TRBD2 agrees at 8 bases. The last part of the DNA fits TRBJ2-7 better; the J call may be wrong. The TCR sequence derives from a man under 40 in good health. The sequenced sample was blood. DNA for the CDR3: TGCAGTGCTACCAGCGGGGGCCAATCCTACAATGAGCAGTACTTC. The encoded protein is CSATSGGQSYNEQYF.